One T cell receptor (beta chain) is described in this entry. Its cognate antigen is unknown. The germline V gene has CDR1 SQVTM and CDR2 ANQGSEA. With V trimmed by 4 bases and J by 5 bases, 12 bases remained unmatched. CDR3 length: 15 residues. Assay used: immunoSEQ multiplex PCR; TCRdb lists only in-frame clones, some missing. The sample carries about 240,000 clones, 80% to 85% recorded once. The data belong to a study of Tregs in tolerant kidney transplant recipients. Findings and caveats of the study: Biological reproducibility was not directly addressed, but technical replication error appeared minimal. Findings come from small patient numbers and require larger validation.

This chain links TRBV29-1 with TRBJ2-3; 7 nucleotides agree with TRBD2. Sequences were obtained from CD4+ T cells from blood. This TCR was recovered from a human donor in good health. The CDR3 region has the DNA TGCAGCGTTGCGAGGATAGCGGGTTCCGGAGATACGCAGTATTTT. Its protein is CSVARIAGSGDTQYF.